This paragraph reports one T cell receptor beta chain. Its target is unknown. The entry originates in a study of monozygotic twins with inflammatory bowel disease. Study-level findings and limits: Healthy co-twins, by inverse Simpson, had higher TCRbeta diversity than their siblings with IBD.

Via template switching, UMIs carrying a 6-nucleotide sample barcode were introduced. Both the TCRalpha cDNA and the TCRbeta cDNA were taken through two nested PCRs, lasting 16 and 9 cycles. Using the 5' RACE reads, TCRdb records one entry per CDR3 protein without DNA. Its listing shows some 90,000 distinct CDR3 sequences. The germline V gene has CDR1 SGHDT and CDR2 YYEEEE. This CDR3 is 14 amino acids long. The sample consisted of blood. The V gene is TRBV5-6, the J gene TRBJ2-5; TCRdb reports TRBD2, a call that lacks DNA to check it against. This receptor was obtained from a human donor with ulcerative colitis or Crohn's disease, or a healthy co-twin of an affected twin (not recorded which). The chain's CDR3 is CASSLRGLAETQYF.